These 4 T cell receptor beta chains share one sample of origin, sequenced in a study of blood T cell repertoires in COVID-19. Produced via immunoSEQ multiplex PCR; TCRdb's table is partial and in-frame only. The data contain under 200,000 clones, 75% to 90% of them singletons. The sequenced sample consisted of peripheral blood. These receptors originate from a woman in her sixties with acute or convalescent COVID-19.

The chain uses TRBV6-5 and TRBJ2-5; 8 bases fit TRBD2. From germline, CDR1 is MNHEY and CDR2 SVGAGI. The CDR3 is 13 amino acids. J gave up 5 bases and V 7 bases, and 6 bases lay outside the gene matches. In nucleotides, the CDR3 is TGTGCCAGCATAGTTCGGGGGGGGGAGACCCAGTACTTC. It yields the protein CASIVRGGETQYF.

This clone has a handful of counts. The chain joins TRBV7-2 to TRBJ2-1; TRBD2 matches at 7 bases. Germline assignment: CDR1 SGHTA and CDR2 FQGNSA. The CDR3 is 14 residues long. V was pared by 1 base and J by 9 bases, with 6 bases of the junction left unmatched. CDR3 coding DNA: TGTGCCAGCAGCTTAGGAAGGACTAGGAGTGAGCAGTTCTTC. This translates into CASSLGRTRSEQFF.

The V and J genes are TRBV18 and TRBJ1-1; D is ambiguous. Trimming stripped 0 bases from V and 7 bases from J, with 12 bases between. This CDR3 has 14 residues. From germline, CDR1 is KGHSH and CDR2 LQKENI. DNA for the CDR3: TGTGCCAGCTCACCACCCCCGATCGGAGTTGAAGCTTTCTTT. Translating gives CASSPPPIGVEAFF.

The V and J genes are TRBV5-1 and TRBJ1-3, with a possible D match to TRBD1 (5 bases). V shed 1 base and J shed 2 bases, with 16 bases lying between them. Germline CDR1 SGHRS, CDR2 YFSETQ. The CDR3 covers 17 residues. The CDR3 coding sequence is TGCGCCAGCAGCTTGACCTATAATCAGGGTACTGGAAACACCATATATTTT. Residues: CASSLTYNQGTGNTIYF.